This entry lists 21 T cell receptor beta chains sequenced from one sample in a study of T cell repertoires in cytomegalovirus infection. One entry per CDR3 protein results from TCRdb running MiXCR on the reads. The sample has tens of thousands of distinct CDR3 sequences, more than 20% seen once. Antigens for these TCRs are unknown. The input for sequencing was CD8+ T cells from cultured PBMCs, taken from culture after CMV antigen stimulation. The receptors derive from a human donor in good health (CMV status not recorded). Some clones in this sample may be carry-over from other donors' samples.

The V and J genes are TRBV9 and TRBJ1-5, with 9 bases identical to TRBD1. CDR1 and CDR2 (germline): SGDLS, YYNGEE. This CDR3 region has 16 residues. Unmatched junction bases numbered 7, after V lost 3 bases and J lost 3 bases. CDR3 amino acids: CASSAPTGGANQPQHF. The CDR3, as DNA: TGTGCCAGCAGCGCTCCGACAGGGGGTGCCAATCAGCCCCAGCATTTT.

At least ten counts were recorded for this clonotype. The V gene is TRBV7-9, the J gene TRBJ2-4; D perhaps matches TRBD2 (5 bases). Trimming cost V 4 bases and J 8 bases, with 18 bases left between them. The CDR3 runs 15 residues. Germline CDR1 and CDR2: SEHNR and FQNEAQ (reference sequence). The CDR3 nucleotides are TGTGCCAGCAGCTACTCGTCGGCCCCCGGGGACATTCAGTACTTC. As protein: CASSYSSAPGDIQYF.

The chain has TRBV5-4 and TRBJ2-2; the D gene is possibly TRBD2 (5 bases). The CDR3 covers 14 residues. CDR1 and CDR2 (germline): SGHNT, YYREEE (reference sequence). V lost 2 bases to trimming and J lost 1 base, with 6 bases between them. The CDR3 loop reads CASSLGGNTGELFF. The CDR3 DNA sequence: TGTGCCAGCAGCTTAGGAGGGAACACCGGGGAGCTGTTTTTT.

This clonotype was recorded at least ten times. The chain has TRBV7-2 and TRBJ2-5; 7 bases match TRBD1. CDR1 is SGHTA and CDR2 is FQGNSA in the germline V gene. This CDR3 comprises 15 residues. Losses at the gene ends were 2 bases for V and 2 bases for J; bases not matched to a gene: 5. The CDR3 is CASSLIQGFQETQYF. The DNA of the CDR3 is TGTGCCAGCAGCTTAATACAGGGGTTTCAAGAGACCCAGTACTTC.

This clonotype was observed a handful of times. The V gene is TRBV18, the J gene TRBJ2-5; 8 positions match TRBD1. The trim removed 2 bases at V and 4 bases at J, leaving 3 bases unmatched. Per the germline V gene, CDR1 is KGHSH and CDR2 is LQKENI. This CDR3 spans 14 amino acids. This CDR3 reads CASSPGQGGETQYF. The CDR3 DNA is TGTGCCAGCTCACCAGGACAGGGAGGAGAGACCCAGTACTTC.

The chain employs TRBV15 and TRBJ2-1, with 7 bases identical to TRBD1. V gave up 3 bases and J gave up 3 bases; unmatched junction bases: 8. The CDR3 has 16 amino acids. CDR1 and CDR2 from the germline V gene are LNHNV and YYDKDF (reference sequence). DNA of the CDR3: TGTGCCACCAGCAGTACAGGGGAAAAGAACTACAATGAGCAGTTCTTC. Its translation is CATSSTGEKNYNEQFF.

The chain links TRBV15 to TRBJ1-4; 8 nucleotides match TRBD1. The V gene end was trimmed by 4 bases and the J gene end by 3 bases; junction bases not matched to a gene: 1. This CDR3 comprises 14 residues. The germline V gene encodes CDR1 LNHNV and CDR2 YYDKDF (reference sequence). This CDR3 is CATSTGQANEKLFF. Written as DNA, the CDR3 is TGTGCCACCAGCACGGGACAGGCTAATGAAAAACTGTTTTTT.

The chain has TRBV7-8 and TRBJ1-5; D may be TRBD1 (5 bases). This CDR3 comprises 19 residues. The V and J ends lost 2 bases and 0 bases respectively, with 20 bases between them. Germline lookup yields CDR1 SGHVS and CDR2 FQNEAQ. The CDR3 loop reads CASSLTPLSGQNSNQPQHF. The CDR3, as DNA: TGTGCCAGCAGCTTAACCCCCCTTTCGGGGCAGAATAGCAATCAGCCCCAGCATTTT. Looking up the rest from reference TRBV7-8 and TRBJ1-5 gives the full variable domain: GAGVSQSPRYKVAKRGQDVALRCDPISGHVSLFWYQQALGQGPEFLTYFQNEAQLDKSGLPSDRFFAERPEGSVSTLKIQRTQQEDSAVYLCASSLTPLSGQNSNQPQHFGDGTRLSIL.

The CDR3 here is CASSSLSGNEQFF. Written as DNA, the CDR3 is TGTGCCAGCAGTTCCCTGAGCGGCAATGAGCAGTTCTTC. The chain couples TRBV6-2 or TRBV6-3 to TRBJ2-1; D perhaps matches TRBD2 (5 bases). Germline V CDR1 and CDR2: MNHEY, SVGEGT. The germline V and J ends were trimmed by 4 bases and 6 bases, with 10 bases remaining between them. This CDR3 contains 13 residues.

This clonotype appeared a few times. The chain couples TRBV10-3 to TRBJ2-1; D not certain. The CDR3 contains 13 residues. CDR1 ENHRY and CDR2 SYGVKD come from the germline V gene. V was shortened by 0 bases and J by 5 bases, with 5 bases between the two germline ends. CDR3 in DNA: TGTGCCATCAGTGAGTCACTAAACAATGAGCAGTTCTTC. As protein: CAISESLNNEQFF.

Comment on this clonotype: One end of the junction fails to match germline, which may point to a read error. The rearrangement links TRBV27 to TRBJ1-6; 11 nucleotides line up with TRBD1. Germline V gene lookup returns CDR1 MNHEY and CDR2 SMNVEV (reference sequence). This CDR3 region has 16 residues. The CDR3 region has the DNA TGTACCAGCAGTTTAGGACAGGGGGCGGCTAATTCACCCCTCCACTTT. This gives the protein CTSSLGQGAANSPLHF.

The chain links TRBV7-9 to TRBJ1-1; 9 nucleotides line up with TRBD1. The CDR3 extends over 15 amino acids. Germline-derived CDR1 and CDR2 are SEHNR and FQNEAQ (reference sequence). With 5 bases clipped from V and 1 base from J, the junction kept 5 bases outside the gene matches. Here the CDR3 reads CASSPQGAGNTEAFF. CDR3 nucleotide sequence: TGTGCCAGCAGCCCACAGGGGGCAGGGAACACTGAAGCTTTCTTT.

This clonotype appeared a few times. The chain recombines TRBV4-3 with TRBJ2-2, with D hard to call. Germline values: CDR1 LGHNA, CDR2 YSLEER. V gave up 0 bases and J gave up 3 bases, with 11 bases separating them. The CDR3 is made up of 16 amino acids. CDR3 DNA: TGCGCCAGCAGCCAAGAGGGAAGGGAAGACACCGGGGAGCTGTTTTTT. Protein product: CASSQEGREDTGELFF.

This clonotype came up a few times. V and J are TRBV7-6 and TRBJ2-7; maybe TRBD1 (6 bases). This CDR3 has 14 amino acids. Germline assignment: CDR1 SGHVS and CDR2 FNYEAQ. V gave up 5 bases and J gave up 5 bases, with 16 bases separating them. CDR3 protein: CASSRSGTLDEQYF. The CDR3 region has the DNA TGTGCCAGCAGCCGATCCGGGACACTGGACGAGCAGTACTTC.

In its sample, this clonotype was seen many times. The V call is TRBV12-3 or TRBV12-4, the J call TRBJ1-3; D ambiguous. CDR3 size: 14 residues. Trimming pared 4 bases from V and 4 bases from J, leaving 11 bases between. The CDR3: CASSSEGLGNTIYF. The DNA for the CDR3 is TGTGCCAGCAGTTCTGAAGGCCTCGGAAACACCATATATTTT.

The chain uses TRBV5-1 and TRBJ1-1; 7 bases fit TRBD1. Germline-derived CDR1 and CDR2 are SGHRS and YFSETQ. The junction had 15 bases not matched to a gene; V was cut back by 4 bases and J by 6 bases. The CDR3 spans 16 residues. The CDR3 nucleotides read TGCGCCAGCAGCGACGCCGCCCAACGACAGGGCGCTGAAGCTTTCTTT. This codes for CASSDAAQRQGAEAFF.

This clonotype came up a few times. The chain is built from TRBV7-9 and TRBJ2-3; D is tentatively TRBD1 or TRBD2 (6 bases each). Germline V lookup: CDR1 SEHNR, CDR2 FQNEAQ (reference sequence). Trimming left V 5 bases short and J 4 bases short, with 16 bases between. CDR3 length equals 15 residues. CDR3 nucleotide sequence: TGTGCCAGCAGCGACAGGAGGGGTATGGCAGATACGCAGTATTTT. It specifies CASSDRRGMADTQYF.

This clonotype was counted ten times or more. This sequence joins TRBV7-3 and TRBJ2-5, with 9 bases lining up with TRBD2. The CDR3 spans 15 residues. The J segment lost 5 bases and the V segment lost 2 bases, leaving 6 bases of the junction unmatched. Germline V CDR1 and CDR2: SGHTA, FQGTGA. In DNA form, the CDR3 reads TGTGCCAGCAGCTTAGAGGCGGGGGGGAGGGAGACCCAGTACTTC. This codes for CASSLEAGGRETQYF.

This clonotype was detected only a few times. The rearrangement joins TRBV24-1 to TRBJ2-4; D uncertain. Trimming left V 1 base short and J 5 bases short, with 8 bases between. This CDR3 has 14 residues. Germline V lookup: CDR1 KGHDR, CDR2 SFDVKD. The chain's CDR3 is CATSDFKSQNIQYF. In DNA, the CDR3 is TGTGCCACCAGTGATTTTAAGAGTCAAAACATTCAGTACTTC.

This chain connects TRBV30 to TRBJ2-1, with D possibly TRBD2 on 6 matching bases. Between the trimmed V and J ends, which lost 0 bases and 0 bases, there was a span of 12 bases. CDR1 is GTSNPN and CDR2 is SVGIG in the germline V gene (reference sequence). This CDR3 contains 16 residues. The CDR3, as DNA: TGTGCCTGGAGTGTATGGCGGGAAAGCTCCTACAATGAGCAGTTCTTC. Residues: CAWSVWRESSYNEQFF.

This clonotype has only a few counts. The chain is built from TRBV4-3 and TRBJ2-7, with TRBD1 matching 9 bases. The junction had 5 bases not matched to a gene; V was cut back by 4 bases and J by 4 bases. Germline assignment: CDR1 LGHNA and CDR2 YSLEER. This CDR3 region has 14 residues. This CDR3 reads CASSRGQGRYEQYF. CDR3 coding DNA: TGCGCCAGCAGCCGGGGACAGGGCCGTTACGAGCAGTACTTC.